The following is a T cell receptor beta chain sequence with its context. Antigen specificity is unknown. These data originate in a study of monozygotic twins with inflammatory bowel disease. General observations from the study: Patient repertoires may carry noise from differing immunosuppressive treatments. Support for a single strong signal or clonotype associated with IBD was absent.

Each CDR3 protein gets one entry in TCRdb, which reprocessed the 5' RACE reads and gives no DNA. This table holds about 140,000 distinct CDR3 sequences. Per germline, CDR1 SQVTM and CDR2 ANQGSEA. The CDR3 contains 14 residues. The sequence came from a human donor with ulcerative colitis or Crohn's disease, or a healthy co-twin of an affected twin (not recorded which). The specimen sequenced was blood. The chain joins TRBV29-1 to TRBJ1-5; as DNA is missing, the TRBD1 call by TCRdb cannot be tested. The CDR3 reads CSVQGFGSNQPQHF.